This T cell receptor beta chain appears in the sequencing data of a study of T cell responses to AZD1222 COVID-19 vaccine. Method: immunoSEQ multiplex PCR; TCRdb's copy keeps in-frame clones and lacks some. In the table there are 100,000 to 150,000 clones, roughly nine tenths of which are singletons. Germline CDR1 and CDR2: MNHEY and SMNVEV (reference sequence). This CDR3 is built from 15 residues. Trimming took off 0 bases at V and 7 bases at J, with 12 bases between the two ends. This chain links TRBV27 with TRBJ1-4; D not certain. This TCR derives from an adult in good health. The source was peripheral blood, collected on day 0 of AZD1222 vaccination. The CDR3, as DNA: TGTGCCAGCAGTTTATCGAGGGAAGGGCGTGAAAAACTGTTTTTT. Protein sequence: CASSLSREGREKLFF.